This TCR beta chain was identified in a study of radiotherapy plus CTLA-4 blockade in lung cancer. Study-wide context: Of the patients, about 20% showed objective responses and about 30% attained disease control.

A word on this clone: Its cognate antigen is unknown.

Enrolled patients, whose metastatic non-small-cell lung cancer was chemo-refractory, received focal radiation plus CTLA-4 blockade with ipilimumab. The CDR3 runs 15 residues. The junction had 7 bases not matched to a gene; V was cut back by 5 bases and J by 4 bases. Germline-derived CDR1 and CDR2 are LNHDA and SQIVND (reference sequence). Profiling relied on immunoSEQ multiplex PCR, and the TCRdb table lists in-frame clones only, not all of them. The sample yields 75,000 to 100,000 clones, 88% seen once. The study, taken as a whole, reports: Reported findings show early blood T cell clone dynamics, with interferon-beta, best predicted response. After treatment with radiotherapy plus ipilimumab, TCR clones that came from the tumor expanded in blood.

This chain joins TRBV19 and TRBJ2-7, with 11 bases fitting TRBD1. The receptor was derived from a human donor with non-small cell lung cancer that progressed on radiotherapy plus ipilimumab. Sample: peripheral blood, taken from a patient treated with radiotherapy plus ipilimumab. DNA for the CDR3: TGTGCCAGTAGTGCCTATGGGACAGGGGGGTACGAGCAGTACTTC. This codes for CASSAYGTGGYEQYF.